The TCR beta chain described here comes from a study of shared clonotypes between healthy human individuals. Background on the study: Per donor, CD8 memory used one plate, CD8 naive used two, CD4 memory used three and CD4 naive used three.

Sorted subsets were amplified in replicate PCRs using around 0.2 ug DNA, approximately 30,000 T cell genomes. Measured with immunoSEQ multiplex PCR; TCRdb has only the in-frame clones, and not every one. The table lists about 1.5 million clones, roughly 95% of them singletons. V shed 4 bases and J 8 bases; nucleotides not matched to a gene: 7. Germline V CDR1 and CDR2: MNHEY, SVGAGI. This CDR3 spans 14 amino acids. Splitting the CD4+ cells yielded a CD45RA+ naive subset and a CD45RA-negative memory subset. The sequenced sample was naive CD4+ T cells sorted from blood. Subset defined: CD45RA+ positively selected. The genes are TRBV6-5 and TRBJ2-4, with 8 positions matching TRBD2. The TCR was taken from a man aged 30 to 39 in good health. CDR3 amino acids: CASSFGRGRYIQYF. The CDR3 nucleotides read TGTGCCAGCAGTTTCGGGAGGGGTAGGTACATTCAGTACTTC.